A single sample gave rise to the 17 T cell receptor beta chains below, sequenced in a study of identical twins. TCRdb redid the calling of the 5' RACE reads with MiXCR, one entry per CDR3 protein. The table includes roughly 1,500,000 distinct CDR3 sequences, less than 40% detected once. The source material was cord blood. The receptors originated from a newborn girl in good health.

This clonotype was detected only a few times. The J gene is TRBJ2-3, the V gene TRBV11-2, with 7 positions matching TRBD2. The CDR3 covers 16 residues. V gave up 4 bases and J gave up 2 bases; unmatched junction bases: 9. The germline V gene encodes CDR1 SGHAT and CDR2 FQNNGV. The CDR3 here is CASSSLTSRNTDTQYF. The CDR3 coding sequence is TGTGCCAGCAGCTCGTTGACTAGCAGAAACACAGATACGCAGTATTTT.

V is TRBV10-3 and J is TRBJ2-5, with D perhaps TRBD2 (6 bases). Germline-derived CDR1 and CDR2 are ENHRY and SYGVKD. The length of the CDR3 is 15 residues. V lost 0 bases to trimming and J lost 2 bases, with 10 bases between them. The CDR3 region has the DNA TGTGCCATCAGTGAGTCGATCCTAGCGCAAGAGACCCAGTACTTC. Translating it yields CAISESILAQETQYF.

This clonotype turned up a few times. This chain connects TRBV20-1 to TRBJ2-5; D not certain. Judging by the DNA end, TRBJ2-7 fits better; the J call may be wrong. The CDR3 contains 14 residues. Germline V CDR1 and CDR2: DFQATT, SNEGSKA (reference sequence). Here the CDR3 DNA reads TGCAGTGCCCCCCCCTACCAGTGGGCTTACGAGCAGTACTTC. This gives the protein CSAPPYQWAYEQYF.

V and J are TRBV18 and TRBJ2-7, with a possible D match to TRBD2 (5 bases). Looked up from germline, CDR1 is KGHSH and CDR2 is LQKENI. Deletions cut 3 bases from V and 0 bases from J, with 18 bases between. The CDR3 consists of 17 residues. The CDR3: CASSPSISAKSSYEQYF. In nucleotides, the CDR3 is TGTGCCAGCTCACCTTCGATTAGCGCAAAAAGCTCCTACGAGCAGTACTTC.

The J gene is TRBJ2-1, the V gene TRBV5-1; a weak D match, TRBD2 (5 bases). The germline V gene has CDR1 SGHRS and CDR2 YFSETQ. The V and J ends lost 3 bases and 8 bases respectively, with 15 bases between them. The CDR3 runs 14 residues. The CDR3 bases are TGCGCCAGCAGCTGGGAGACAATTTACGATGAGCAGTTCTTC. It is translated as CASSWETIYDEQFF.

The rearrangement uses TRBV6-1 and TRBJ1-4; 7 bases are a match to TRBD1. CDR3 length: 16 residues. Germline CDR1 MNHNS, CDR2 SASEGT. Germline trimming cut 8 bases from V and 7 bases from J; bases unmatched to any gene: 16. The CDR3 DNA reads TGTGCCAGCCTCCTCGACAGGGCCCCCTTTCGTGAAAAACTGTTTTTT. This codes for CASLLDRAPFREKLFF.

This chain connects TRBV15 to TRBJ2-2; no definite D call. The CDR3 sequence is 12 residues long. Per germline, CDR1 LNHNV and CDR2 YYDKDF (reference sequence). Trimming cost V 11 bases and J 4 bases, with 11 bases left between them. The CDR3 loop is CALRTGTGELFF. The CDR3, as DNA: TGTGCCCTCCGAACTGGCACCGGGGAGCTGTTTTTT.

This clonotype was seen more than once but under ten times. V usage is TRBV5-1 and J usage is TRBJ1-1; D not certain. The germline gives CDR1 SGHRS, CDR2 YFSETQ. This CDR3 spans 15 amino acids. Deletions cut 1 base from V and 2 bases from J, with 12 bases between. The DNA for the CDR3 is TGCGCCAGCAGCTTGAACAGCCCACTAAACACTGAAGCTTTCTTT. This codes for CASSLNSPLNTEAFF.

This clonotype showed up just once. The V call is TRBV20-1, the J call TRBJ1-1; tentatively, D is TRBD1 (5 bases). Germline V gene lookup returns CDR1 DFQATT and CDR2 SNEGSKA (reference sequence). The CDR3 runs 14 residues. Deletions cut 2 bases from V and 4 bases from J, with 14 bases between. In DNA form, the CDR3 reads TGCAGTGCTAGACCCCCGGCGGGGGGCACTGAAGCTTTCTTT. Translation gives CSARPPAGGTEAFF.

This clonotype has more than one count but fewer than ten. The rearrangement links TRBV20-1 to TRBJ2-3, with 9 bases lining up with TRBD1. This CDR3 is 14 amino acids long. The J segment lost 6 bases and the V segment lost 0 bases, leaving 4 bases of the junction unmatched. Looked up from germline, CDR1 is DFQATT and CDR2 is SNEGSKA (reference sequence). CDR3: CSARDRGTGDTQYF. Written as DNA, the CDR3 is TGCAGTGCTAGAGATCGGGGGACAGGGGATACGCAGTATTTT.

This chain connects TRBV14 to TRBJ1-2; the D gene is possibly TRBD1 (6 bases). The CDR3 extends over 14 amino acids. The V end was cut by 5 bases, the J end by 6 bases, with 16 bases between. Germline CDR1 is SGHDN and CDR2 is FVKESK. CDR3 DNA sequence: TGTGCCAGCAGCAGGAGAAACAGGGTGGATGGCTACACCTTC. Amino acid sequence: CASSRRNRVDGYTF.

This clonotype was observed a few times. The V gene is TRBV2, the J gene TRBJ2-2; possibly TRBD2 for D (5 bases). Germline CDR1 SNHLY, CDR2 FYNNEI. Trimming shortened V by 10 bases and J by 6 bases, and 18 bases separated the two germline ends. The CDR3 has 14 residues. This chain's CDR3 is CATLPDTAAGELFF. The CDR3 DNA reads as TGTGCCACCCTACCGGATACAGCGGCCGGGGAGCTGTTTTTT.

The chain links TRBV4-2 to TRBJ2-7, with a weak D call TRBD1 (6 bases). V lost 1 base and J 4 bases, leaving 14 bases between the germline ends. This CDR3 spans 15 amino acids. Germline V gene sequence: CDR1 LGHNA, CDR2 YNFKEQ. CDR3 nucleotides: TGTGCCAGCAGCCAAGTGGGTTCGCAGGGGTACGAGCAGTACTTC. Translation gives CASSQVGSQGYEQYF.

The chain joins TRBV13 to TRBJ2-7, with TRBD1 as a possible D gene (6 bases). V dropped 4 bases and J dropped 7 bases, with 23 bases sitting between them. Germline V gives CDR1 PRHDT, CDR2 FYEKMQ (reference sequence). This CDR3 region has 16 residues. CDR3 in DNA: TGTGCCAGCAGCTCCACCCAGACAGGAACTCCAGGGGAGCAGTACTTC. Translating it yields CASSSTQTGTPGEQYF.

This clonotype was found many times. The chain recombines TRBV20-1 with TRBJ2-1; tentative D call: TRBD2 (6 bases). The CDR3 has 13 amino acids. Germline CDR1 DFQATT, CDR2 SNEGSKA (reference sequence). V shed 1 base and J shed 2 bases, with 6 bases lying between them. The CDR3: CSARAGAYNEQFF. The CDR3 DNA is TGCAGTGCTAGAGCGGGAGCCTACAATGAGCAGTTCTTC.

The chain couples TRBV20-1 to TRBJ1-3; 9 bases map to TRBD1. Germline V gives CDR1 DFQATT, CDR2 SNEGSKA (reference sequence). Trimming at V came to 1 base and at J to 6 bases, leaving 1 base not matched to a gene. The CDR3 covers 13 residues. The CDR3 sequence is CSARGQGENTIYF. In DNA, the CDR3 is TGCAGTGCTAGAGGACAGGGGGAAAACACCATATATTTT.

V and J are TRBV20-1 and TRBJ2-1; D gene unclear. The V and J ends lost 4 bases and 2 bases respectively, with 6 bases between them. The CDR3 consists of 12 residues. The germline gives CDR1 DFQATT, CDR2 SNEGSKA (reference sequence). The CDR3 DNA sequence: TGCAGTGCTACCGACACCTACAATGAGCAGTTCTTC. Its translation: CSATDTYNEQFF.